Each of the 13 T cell receptor beta chains below was sequenced from the same sample in a study of regulatory T cells in long-lasting Graves disease (dated by TCRdb to the early 2020s). Preparation of the library involved multiplex PCR. The sequencer listed for this sample is Illumina HiSeq 4000. CDR3 regions were amplified by Arm-PCR with iRepertoire HTBI primers to construct TCR beta libraries. The raw public reads went through TCRdb reprocessing: fastp at Q25, MiXCR clone calling, in-frame beta chains kept. Here each entry gathers all rows of one CDR3 protein and keeps the most common genes and DNA. The sample contains roughly 490,000 distinct CDR3 sequences, roughly 22% of them found a single time. The ten most abundant clones make up 13% of the sample. The sample's time point, from its label and the paper: persistent/refractory GD, antithyroid drugs over 5 years with positive TRAb. RNA was extracted from PBMCs in TRIzol for both TCR sequencing and RNA sequencing.

The sample was peripheral blood mononuclear cells (PBMCs), taken when the disease was refractory, from a patient treated with antithyroid drugs. These receptors were collected from a female donor with Graves disease.

This clonotype was recorded a few times. This chain uses TRBV7-9 with TRBJ2-5; D remains ambiguous. Per germline, CDR1 SEHNR and CDR2 FQNEAQ (reference sequence). V was shortened by 1 base and J by 2 bases, with 11 bases between the two germline ends. The CDR3 totals 15 residues. The CDR3 protein is CASSLESSGQETQYF. CDR3 bases: TGTGCCAGCAGCTTAGAATCATCCGGACAAGAGACCCAGTACTTC.

This clonotype occurred a few times. The chain has TRBV3-1 and TRBJ2-2; the D gene is possibly TRBD1 (5 bases). The CDR3 extends over 14 amino acids. Germline CDR1 LGHDT, CDR2 YNNKEL (reference sequence). The V gene lost 4 bases and the J gene lost 2 bases, with 8 bases spanning the gap. The CDR3 sequence: CASSPRTNTGELFF. DNA of the CDR3: TGTGCCAGCAGCCCCCGGACAAACACCGGGGAGCTGTTTTTT.

This clonotype showed up many times. V gene TRBV27 combines with J gene TRBJ1-2; D gene ambiguous. V was cut by 6 bases and J by 4 bases, with 12 bases left in between. Germline V gene sequence: CDR1 MNHEY, CDR2 SMNVEV (reference sequence). The CDR3 sequence is 13 residues long. The CDR3 protein is CASSRTVIYGYTF. The CDR3 DNA follows: TGTGCCAGCAGCAGGACGGTGATCTATGGCTACACCTTC.

V and J are TRBV30 and TRBJ1-3; D is possibly TRBD1 (6 bases). Deletions cut 4 bases from V and 2 bases from J, with 12 bases between. This CDR3 has 14 residues. Germline V gene sequence: CDR1 GTSNPN, CDR2 SVGIG (reference sequence). The CDR3 loop is CAWTVGAAGNTIYF. The CDR3 nucleotides read TGTGCCTGGACGGTGGGGGCCGCTGGAAACACCATATATTTT.

The V call is TRBV20-1, the J call TRBJ1-5; D may be TRBD1 (5 bases). This CDR3 region has 17 residues. CDR1 and CDR2 from the germline V gene are DFQATT and SNEGSKA (reference sequence). V was shortened by 0 bases and J by 0 bases, with 15 bases between the two germline ends. The chain's CDR3 is CSARDERGVGSNQPQHF. CDR3 sequence (DNA): TGCAGTGCTAGAGATGAAAGGGGAGTTGGTAGCAATCAGCCCCAGCATTTT.

The rearrangement joins TRBV3-1 to TRBJ2-7; D gene ambiguous. In germline, CDR1 is LGHDT, CDR2 YNNKEL (reference sequence). This CDR3 region has 17 residues. Trimming removed 2 bases from V and 5 bases from J, with 22 bases in between. This CDR3 reads CASSQRYYDSASNEQYF. CDR3 coding DNA: TGTGCCAGCAGCCAAAGATACTATGATTCGGCCTCGAACGAGCAGTACTTC.

This clonotype came up a few times. The rearrangement joins TRBV20-1 to TRBJ2-7, with 7 nucleotides matching TRBD1. CDR1 is DFQATT and CDR2 is SNEGSKA in the germline V gene (reference sequence). The CDR3 is 15 residues long. Unmatched junction bases numbered 12, after V lost 6 bases and J lost 1 base. Here the CDR3 DNA reads TGCAGTGCGAGAACAGAGGAGACAGGGTCCTACGAGCAGTACTTC. Translating gives CSARTEETGSYEQYF.

This clonotype appeared many times. The chain links TRBV12-3 or TRBV12-4 to TRBJ2-5; D is possibly TRBD1 (6 bases). The length of the CDR3 is 17 residues. Trimming removed 3 bases from V and 6 bases from J, with 23 bases in between. CDR3 nucleotide sequence: TGTGCCAGCAGTTTCGTAGAGGGGACACCCTCGGGGAAGACCCAGTACTTC. It yields the protein CASSFVEGTPSGKTQYF.

The J gene is TRBJ2-7, the V gene TRBV5-4, with D possibly being TRBD1 (6 bases). Trimming removed 3 bases at V and 0 bases at J, with 10 bases between. This CDR3 has 14 amino acids. Looked up from germline, CDR1 is SGHNT and CDR2 is YYREEE (reference sequence). In DNA, the CDR3 is TGTGCCAGCAGCTCGGGACACCTCTCCTACGAGCAGTACTTC. Protein product: CASSSGHLSYEQYF.

Only a few counts were recorded for this clonotype. The V gene is TRBV29-1, the J gene TRBJ2-5; 9 bases are shared with TRBD1. The CDR3 sequence is 14 residues long. The J segment lost 5 bases and the V segment lost 7 bases, leaving 11 bases of the junction unmatched. Per germline, CDR1 SQVTM and CDR2 ANQGSEA. The CDR3 sequence: CSAETGGAGETQYF. For the CDR3, the DNA is TGCAGCGCGGAAACAGGGGGCGCCGGGGAGACCCAGTACTTC.

This clonotype was recorded at least ten times. The chain combines TRBV2 with TRBJ2-1; weak D call: TRBD1 (5 bases). Trimming shortened V by 9 bases and J by 4 bases, and 7 bases separated the two germline ends. Germline lookup yields CDR1 SNHLY and CDR2 FYNNEI. The CDR3 totals 11 residues. The chain's CDR3 is CASRQYNEQFF. The CDR3 DNA is TGTGCCAGTAGACAGTACAATGAGCAGTTCTTC.

The genes are TRBV29-1 and TRBJ1-1, with a possible D match to TRBD1 (5 bases). Germline V gene lookup returns CDR1 SQVTM and CDR2 ANQGSEA. V lost 2 bases to trimming and J lost 5 bases, with 15 bases between them. The length of the CDR3 is 14 residues. The CDR3 DNA sequence: TGCAGCGTTGAAAGGGGAGGGGTTGGTACTGAAGCTTTCTTT. Its translation: CSVERGGVGTEAFF.

As regards this clonotype: A much larger clone lies one base from this, so it may be a read error. This rearrangement joins TRBV27 to TRBJ1-4; a weak D match, TRBD1 (5 bases). Trimming left V 10 bases short and J 10 bases short, with 22 bases between. In germline, CDR1 is MNHEY, CDR2 SMNVEV (reference sequence). This CDR3 is 14 amino acids long. The CDR3 protein is CATMSGLVGGKLFF. The CDR3 DNA is TGTGCCACCATGTCTGGTTTGGTTGGGGGAAAACTGTTTTTT.